This entry concerns a single T cell receptor (beta chain). The sample comes from a study of T cells expressing NK-cell markers. The CDR3 covers 11 residues. CDR1 and CDR2 from the germline V gene are DFQATT and SNEGSKA (reference sequence). TCRdb reanalyzed the 5' RACE reads and collapses them to one entry per CDR3 protein, without DNA. Here the sample table reports about 450,000 distinct CDR3 sequences. This chain connects TRBV20-1 to TRBJ2-7. The TCR was taken from a woman between 18 and 75 years old in good health. Material for sequencing was blood T cells: a sorted CD56 or NKG2C T cell subset, CD4+ or CD8+ T cells, or bulk PBMC T cells (not recorded which). The CDR3 region is CRTSDTYEQYF.